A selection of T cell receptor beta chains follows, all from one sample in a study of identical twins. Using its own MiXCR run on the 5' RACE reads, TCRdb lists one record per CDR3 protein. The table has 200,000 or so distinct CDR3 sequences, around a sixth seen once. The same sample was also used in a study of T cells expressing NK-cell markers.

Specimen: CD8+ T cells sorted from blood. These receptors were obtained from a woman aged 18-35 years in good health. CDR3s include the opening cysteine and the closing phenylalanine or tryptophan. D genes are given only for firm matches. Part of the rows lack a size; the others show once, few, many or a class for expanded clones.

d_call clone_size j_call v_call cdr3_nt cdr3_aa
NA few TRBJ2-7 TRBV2 TGTGCCACTACCCCGGGACTGCCCTTAGAGCAGTACTTC CATTPGLPLEQYF
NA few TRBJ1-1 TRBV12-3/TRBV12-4 TGTGCCAGCAGGGGGTTTCGCACTGAAGCTTTCTTT CASRGFRTEAFF
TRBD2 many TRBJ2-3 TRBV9 TGTGCCAGCAGCGAGCCTCAAGCGGGGGGCACAGATACGCAGTATTTT CASSEPQAGGTDTQYF
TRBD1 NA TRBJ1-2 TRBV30 TGTGCCTGGACCCGGGACAGGGGCTATGGCTACACCTTC CAWTRDRGYGYTF
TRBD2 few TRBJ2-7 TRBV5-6 TGTGCCAGCAGCTCGCCTAGCGGGGGGTTCTACGAGCAGTACTTC CASSSPSGGFYEQYF
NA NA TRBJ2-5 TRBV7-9 TGTGCCAGCAGCTCGGGTATTCCCAGTCAAGAGACCCAGTACTTC CASSSGIPSQETQYF
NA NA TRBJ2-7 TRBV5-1 TGCGCCAGCAGCCCAGCAGCAGGACCCTACGAGCAGTACTTC CASSPAAGPYEQYF
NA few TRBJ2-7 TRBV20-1 TGCAGTGCTAGACCCCGGGGGCCCTCCATGACCGGGACCTTCTACGAGCAGTACTTC CSARPRGPSMTGTFYEQYF
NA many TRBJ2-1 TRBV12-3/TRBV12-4 TGTGCCAGCAGTGACCTGGGGGGTATGCAGTTCTTC CASSDLGGMQFF
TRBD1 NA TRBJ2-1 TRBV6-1 TGTGCCAGCAGTGCCGGGGACAGGGCCGATTCGAGCTCCTACAATGAGCAGTTCTTC CASSAGDRADSSSYNEQFF
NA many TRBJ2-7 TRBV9 TGTGCCAGCAGCGTAGACCTAATGGGAAACGAGCAGTACTTC CASSVDLMGNEQYF